These 7 T cell receptor beta chains came from one sample sequenced in a study of cytomegalovirus exposure and HLA in healthy donors. Researchers ran the PCR with 60 Vbeta and 13 Jbeta primers. Profiling relied on immunoSEQ multiplex PCR, and the TCRdb table lists in-frame clones only, not all of them. The sample yields roughly 180,000 clones, 76% seen once. Sequenced input: PBMCs. These receptors were collected from a man between 18 and 35 years old in good health and CMV-seronegative.

This chain joins TRBV2 and TRBJ2-5, with D possibly matching TRBD1 (5 bases). CDR3 length equals 16 residues. The V end was cut by 1 base, the J end by 4 bases, with 16 bases between. The germline V gene has CDR1 SNHLY and CDR2 FYNNEI. CDR3: CASSEVRTLIGETQYF. In DNA form, the CDR3 reads TGTGCCAGCAGTGAAGTAAGGACACTGATAGGAGAGACCCAGTACTTC. The full variable domain, rest sourced from reference TRBV2 and TRBJ2-5, is EPEVTQTPSHQVTQMGQEVILRCVPISNHLYFYWYRQILGQKVEFLVSFYNNEISEKSEIFDDQFSVERPDGSNFTLKIRSTKLEDSAMYFCASSEVRTLIGETQYFGPGTRLLVL.

This clone showed up just a few times. This rearrangement joins TRBV5-4 to TRBJ2-3; a possible D gene is TRBD2 (7 bases). V lost 4 bases and J 4 bases, leaving 19 bases between the germline ends. Germline assignment: CDR1 SGHNT and CDR2 YYREEE (reference sequence). The length of the CDR3 is 16 residues. As DNA, the CDR3 is TGTGCCAGCAGCGTTCCGCTGGGAGGGGGGGCAGATACGCAGTATTTT. Encoded protein: CASSVPLGGGADTQYF.

The chain is built from TRBV5-4 and TRBJ1-1; D is perhaps TRBD1 (5 bases). V lost 4 bases to trimming and J lost 1 base, with 11 bases between them. This CDR3 has 14 amino acids. The germline V gene has CDR1 SGHNT and CDR2 YYREEE (reference sequence). The CDR3 DNA reads TGTGCCAGCAGCATTTTAACAGGGAACACTGAAGCTTTCTTT. It codes for CASSILTGNTEAFF.

This clone was observed a few times. The chain recombines TRBV13 with TRBJ2-1, with 8 nucleotides matching TRBD2. The CDR3 totals 13 residues. V trimming: 5 bases; J trimming: 5 bases; junction bases outside the gene matches: 2. Germline CDR1 is PRHDT and CDR2 is FYEKMQ (reference sequence). CDR3: CASSRTSNNEQFF. CDR3 nucleotides: TGTGCCAGCAGCCGGACTAGCAACAATGAGCAGTTCTTC.

This chain joins TRBV5-6 and TRBJ2-5, with a possible D match to TRBD1 (6 bases). Per germline, CDR1 SGHDT and CDR2 YYEEEE. CDR3 size: 13 residues. V lost 4 bases and J 5 bases, leaving 12 bases between the germline ends. The CDR3 region has the DNA TGTGCCAGCAGCGTGAACAGGGCGGAGACCCAGTACTTC. Translating it yields CASSVNRAETQYF.

This chain links TRBV2 with TRBJ1-1; 7 bases match TRBD1. J was trimmed by 1 base and V by 5 bases; bases with no gene match: 1. The germline gives CDR1 SNHLY, CDR2 FYNNEI. CDR3 length: 13 residues. CDR3 protein: CASSRTGNTEAFF. CDR3 DNA: TGTGCCAGCAGTAGGACAGGGAACACTGAAGCTTTCTTT.

This clone appeared once. The chain employs TRBV30 and TRBJ2-5; unclear D gene. Trimming left V 3 bases short and J 2 bases short, with 13 bases between. The CDR3 runs 14 residues. Looked up from germline, CDR1 is GTSNPN and CDR2 is SVGIG (reference sequence). CDR3 sequence reads: CAWSSRVLQETQYF. CDR3 coding DNA: TGTGCCTGGAGCAGTCGGGTCTTACAAGAGACCCAGTACTTC. Together with reference TRBV30 and TRBJ2-5, the CDR3 gives the full variable domain: SQTIHQWPATLVQPVGSPLSLECTVEGTSNPNLYWYRQAAGRGLQLLFYSVGIGQISSEVPQNLSASRPQDRQFILSSKKLLLSDSGFYLCAWSSRVLQETQYFGPGTRLLVL.